Listed here is a single T cell receptor beta chain. As yet, its antigen is unknown. Other nucleotide sequences from this sample produce the same CDR3. These data come from a study of Ad26.COV2.S vaccination and SARS-CoV-2 variants. The overall study: Participants got Ad26.COV2.S intramuscularly, once or twice 56 days apart. Whole-study results and caveats: Post-vaccination spike-specific CD8+ and CD4+ T cell responses reportedly had substantial breadth.

The CDR3 sequence is 14 residues long. Trimming removed 0 bases from V and 1 base from J, with 6 bases in between. The germline V gene encodes CDR1 WNHNN and CDR2 SYGVQD (reference sequence). Treatment indicated: 15 to 20 received Ad26.COV2.S at low or high dose, single or two shots; 5 received placebo; per-sample allocation not given. Samples were taken on day 63 after the first vaccine or placebo injection. The protocol was immunoSEQ multiplex PCR, while the TCRdb copy is restricted to in-frame clones and leaves out a portion. The sample shows more than 400,000 clones, approximately 90% of them seen only once.

The receptor was derived from a person aged 18-60 years who received the Ad26.COV2.S COVID-19 vaccine or a placebo. The sequencing here drew on peripheral blood, taken in a trial of Ad26.COV2.S vaccine versus placebo. The genes are TRBV10-1 and TRBJ1-1, with no clear D. The CDR3 DNA sequence: TGCGCCAGCAGTGAGTCGGGAGGGAACACTGAAGCTTTCTTT. Protein sequence: CASSESGGNTEAFF.